One sample yielded the 16 T cell receptor beta chains listed below, sequenced in a study of shared clonotypes between healthy human individuals (dated by TCRdb to about 2020). CD8 naive samples consisted of CD45RO-negative cells that were positively selected for CCR7, yielding a CD45RA+CCR7+ population without TemRA cells. Libraries came from the immunoSEQ multiplex PCR assay. What TCRdb holds here is the immuneACCESS table cut down to in-frame rearrangements. Part of the clones is not present; checked against another copy, under half of the missing clones reflect an unresolved V gene, and the others are unexplained. This sample holds 2 million to 2.5 million clones; roughly 94% were observed only once. The ten largest clones represent about 1.1% of the sample. Sequencing was done on a sample of naive CD8+ T cells sorted from blood. The cell subset or site label, as the study defines it: CD45RA+CCR7+. The receptors shown here come from a man between 18 and 29 years old in good health.

The chain carries TRBV13 and TRBJ2-3; D may be TRBD1 or TRBD2 (5 bases each). V was clipped by 2 bases and J by 5 bases, with 17 bases between them. The germline gives CDR1 PRHDT, CDR2 FYEKMQ (reference sequence). The length of the CDR3 is 16 residues. CDR3 sequence (DNA): TGTGCCAGCAGCTTAACCGACGGGGCTGGGGTAGATACGCAGTATTTT. It translates to CASSLTDGAGVDTQYF.

The rearrangement links TRBV7-8 to TRBJ2-7, with D maybe TRBD2 (5 bases). V was cut by 0 bases and J by 4 bases, with 7 bases left in between. Germline CDR1 and CDR2: SGHVS and FQNEAQ. This CDR3 is built from 13 residues. DNA for the CDR3: TGTGCCAGCAGCTTAGCAGGACTTTACGAGCAGTACTTC. Translation: CASSLAGLYEQYF.

V gene TRBV5-4 combines with J gene TRBJ1-2, with a tentative D call TRBD1 (5 bases). Trimming removed 4 bases from V and 6 bases from J, with 16 bases in between. This CDR3 is 14 amino acids long. Germline CDR1 and CDR2: SGHNT and YYREEE (reference sequence). CDR3 nucleotide sequence: TGTGCCAGCAGCCCAGCGGGGCGGGGGAATGGCTACACCTTC. This gives the protein CASSPAGRGNGYTF.

V usage is TRBV7-3 and J usage is TRBJ2-1; D is possibly TRBD1 or TRBD2 (8 bases each). Germline V lookup: CDR1 SGHTA, CDR2 FQGTGA. This CDR3 is built from 17 residues. V lost 2 bases, J lost 5 bases, and 19 bases lay in between. The chain's CDR3 is CASSLLIGGDRNNEQFF. CDR3 DNA sequence: TGTGCCAGCAGCTTACTCATCGGGGGGGACAGGAACAATGAGCAGTTCTTC. The complete variable domain, with remaining parts taken from reference TRBV7-3 and TRBJ2-1, reads GAGVSQTPSNKVTEKGKYVELRCDPISGHTALYWYRQSLGQGPEFLIYFQGTGAADDSGLPNDRFFAVRPEGSVSTLKIQRTERGDSAVYLCASSLLIGGDRNNEQFFGPGTRLTVL.

This chain uses TRBV5-6 with TRBJ2-5; possible D gene TRBD1, 6 bases. V was trimmed by 0 bases and J by 2 bases, leaving 8 bases between them. The CDR3 covers 14 residues. Germline CDR1 reads SGHDT; CDR2 reads YYEEEE. CDR3: CASSLGTDQETQYF. DNA for the CDR3: TGTGCCAGCAGCTTGGGGACAGATCAAGAGACCCAGTACTTC.

The chain links TRBV10-2 to TRBJ1-5; no definite D call. The CDR3 totals 15 residues. Germline values: CDR1 WSHSY, CDR2 SAAADI. V shed 6 bases and J shed 0 bases, with 12 bases lying between them. The chain's CDR3 is CASREGTSSNQPQHF. CDR3 DNA: TGCGCCAGCAGGGAGGGAACAAGTAGCAATCAGCCCCAGCATTTT.

The chain recombines TRBV4-3 with TRBJ2-1, with D unresolved. Trimming took 0 bases from V and 1 from J, leaving 7 bases between them. CDR1 is LGHNA, CDR2 YSLEER, per germline. The CDR3 has 15 residues. The CDR3 loop reads CASSQDDSSYNEQFF. The CDR3 DNA reads as TGCGCCAGCAGCCAAGACGACTCATCCTACAATGAGCAGTTCTTC.

The rearrangement links TRBV2 to TRBJ2-1; 8 bases align to TRBD2. The CDR3 spans 15 residues. CDR1 SNHLY and CDR2 FYNNEI come from the germline V gene. J gave up 8 bases and V 8 bases, and 14 bases lay outside the gene matches. Here the CDR3 DNA reads TGTGCCAGCCGGGCCGTTAGCGGGATCAGCGATGAGCAGTTCTTC. It codes for CASRAVSGISDEQFF.

The chain recombines TRBV25-1 with TRBJ1-1, with D uncertain. V lost 4 bases, J lost 6 bases, and 15 bases lay in between. The germline gives CDR1 MGHDK, CDR2 SYGVNS. CDR3 length equals 14 residues. In DNA, the CDR3 is TGTGCCAGCAGTGTGTTCTCGTCTGGGGCTGAAGCTTTCTTT. Translated, it gives CASSVFSSGAEAFF.

The chain carries TRBV6-6 and TRBJ1-5; 8 bases map to TRBD1. This CDR3 contains 13 residues. Germline-derived CDR1 and CDR2 are MNHNY and SVGAGI (reference sequence). V trimming: 10 bases; J trimming: 9 bases; junction bases outside the gene matches: 11. This CDR3 is CAIWTGIDLPQHF. DNA of the CDR3: TGTGCCATATGGACAGGGATAGATCTGCCCCAGCATTTT.

The chain couples TRBV9 to TRBJ2-5; D might be TRBD2 (6 bases). In germline, CDR1 is SGDLS, CDR2 YYNGEE. The V gene lost 4 bases and the J gene lost 5 bases, with 18 bases spanning the gap. This CDR3 has 15 amino acids. The chain's CDR3 is CASSSSGGVWETQYF. The CDR3 DNA sequence: TGTGCCAGCAGCTCAAGTGGAGGGGTCTGGGAGACCCAGTACTTC.

The CDR3 DNA sequence: TGTGCCAGCAGTTCTCGGACAGTGCTAGCGGGAGTATCTTACGAGCAGTACTTC. Translating it yields CASSSRTVLAGVSYEQYF. The genes are TRBV27 and TRBJ2-7; 10 positions agree with TRBD2. Unmatched junction bases numbered 16, after V lost 4 bases and J lost 4 bases. CDR3 length equals 18 residues. Germline V gene data show CDR1 as MNHEY and CDR2 as SMNVEV (reference sequence).

The chain couples TRBV9 to TRBJ1-2; D uncertain. Looked up from germline, CDR1 is SGDLS and CDR2 is YYNGEE. This CDR3 spans 14 amino acids. Trimming shortened V by 2 bases and J by 2 bases, and 10 bases separated the two germline ends. DNA for the CDR3: TGTGCCAGCAGCGTCTCTCAAGCAAACTATGGCTACACCTTC. This codes for CASSVSQANYGYTF. Full variable domain (outside the CDR3, taken from reference TRBV9 and TRBJ1-2): DSGVTQTPKHLITATGQRVTLRCSPRSGDLSVYWYQQSLDQGLQFLIQYYNGEERAKGNILERFSAQQFPDLHSELNLSSLELGDSALYFCASSVSQANYGYTFGSGTRLTVV.

This chain uses TRBV5-1 with TRBJ1-1; 7 bases align to TRBD1. Germline V gives CDR1 SGHRS, CDR2 YFSETQ. After removal of 4 bases from V and 1 base from J, the junction contained 4 bases not matched to a gene. The CDR3 sequence is 14 residues long. CDR3 sequence reads: CASSTWTGNTEAFF. The CDR3 nucleotides are TGCGCCAGCAGCACATGGACAGGGAACACTGAAGCTTTCTTT.

The V and J genes are TRBV6-6 and TRBJ2-7, with TRBD1 matching over 8 bases. This CDR3 has 15 residues. V gave up 2 bases and J gave up 5 bases; unmatched junction bases: 8. The V gene's germline CDR1 is MNHNY and CDR2 SVGAGI (reference sequence). Here the CDR3 DNA reads TGTGCCAGCAGTTACGGGACAGGCCCGGAAAACGAGCAGTACTTC. The encoded protein is CASSYGTGPENEQYF.

The genes are TRBV6-5 and TRBJ1-5, with D unresolved. CDR1 is MNHEY, CDR2 SVGAGI, per germline. This CDR3 spans 14 amino acids. The V end lost 0 bases, the J end lost 5 bases, and 8 bases lay between the germline ends. The CDR3 nucleotides read TGTGCCAGCAGTTACTCGGAAGGCCATCAGCCCCAGCATTTT. Translation: CASSYSEGHQPQHF.